Following are 9 T cell receptor beta chains from one sample sequenced in a study of blood T cell repertoires in COVID-19. Produced via immunoSEQ multiplex PCR; TCRdb's table is partial and in-frame only. The sample carries 110,000 to 150,000 clones, roughly 90% recorded once. The material sequenced was peripheral blood. Receptors were obtained from a man between 70 and 80 years old with acute or convalescent COVID-19.

The chain joins TRBV18 to TRBJ2-3, with 9 bases fitting TRBD1. Germline V lookup: CDR1 KGHSH, CDR2 LQKENI. The CDR3 extends over 13 amino acids. Trimming took 8 bases from V and 3 from J; bases not matched to a gene: 3. The CDR3 DNA reads TGTGCCAGCCGCGGACAGGGGACAGATACGCAGTATTTT. Encoded protein: CASRGQGTDTQYF.

The chain recombines TRBV28 with TRBJ2-1, with TRBD1 identical over 9 bases. This CDR3 has 15 residues. Trimming took 6 bases from V and 6 from J; bases not matched to a gene: 9. Germline loops: CDR1 MDHEN, CDR2 SYDVKM. CDR3 in DNA: TGTGCCAGCAGCTCACAGGGGGCTCCTGCCAATGAGCAGTTCTTC. This codes for CASSSQGAPANEQFF.

This clone was seen just once. The chain carries TRBV4-2 and TRBJ1-1, with no clear D. CDR3 length: 13 amino acids. V was cut by 1 base and J by 3 bases, with 6 bases left in between. Germline loops: CDR1 LGHNA, CDR2 YNFKEQ. The CDR3 sequence: CASSQAADTEAFF. As DNA, the CDR3 is TGTGCCAGCAGCCAAGCTGCAGACACTGAAGCTTTCTTT.

The rearrangement joins TRBV6-6 to TRBJ2-2; D possibly corresponds to TRBD1 (6 bases). From germline, CDR1 is MNHNY and CDR2 SVGAGI (reference sequence). Trimming took off 4 bases at V and 4 bases at J, with 10 bases between the two ends. The CDR3 totals 14 residues. The CDR3 DNA sequence: TGTGCCAGCAGTTCCGGACAGAGCACCGGGGAGCTGTTTTTT. It yields the protein CASSSGQSTGELFF.

The chain couples TRBV6-5 to TRBJ1-2; D is unclear. Deletions cut 7 bases from V and 2 bases from J, with 5 bases between. Germline V gene lookup returns CDR1 MNHEY and CDR2 SVGAGI. There are 11 residues in the CDR3. The CDR3 here is CASMENYGYTF. The CDR3 DNA reads as TGTGCCAGCATGGAGAACTATGGCTACACCTTC.

V usage is TRBV20-1 and J usage is TRBJ2-7; no clear D. The CDR3 contains 11 residues. Germline CDR1 reads DFQATT; CDR2 reads SNEGSKA (reference sequence). Deletions cut 3 bases from V and 3 bases from J, with 6 bases between. The CDR3 loop is CSASPIYEQYF. For the CDR3, the DNA is TGCAGTGCTAGTCCTATCTACGAGCAGTACTTC.

The gene calls are TRBV10-1 and TRBJ2-3; tentatively, D is TRBD2 (6 bases). This CDR3 comprises 18 residues. Germline V gene data show CDR1 as WNHNN and CDR2 as SYGVQD (reference sequence). Trimming removed 0 bases at V and 0 bases at J, with 16 bases between. CDR3 nucleotide sequence: TGCGCCAGCAGTGAGTCTACAATCCTTGCGGGGAGCACAGATACGCAGTATTTT. The encoded protein is CASSESTILAGSTDTQYF.

The gene calls are TRBV29-1 and TRBJ2-3; 7 bases line up with TRBD1. V was pared by 3 bases and J by 0 bases, with 9 bases of the junction left unmatched. Germline V gene lookup returns CDR1 SQVTM and CDR2 ANQGSEA. The length of the CDR3 is 16 residues. CDR3 loop: CSVEGVATGSTDTQYF. The CDR3 DNA follows: TGCAGCGTTGAGGGAGTAGCGACAGGGAGCACAGATACGCAGTATTTT.

The chain carries TRBV10-2 and TRBJ2-1, with 13 bases aligning to TRBD2. V shed 2 bases and J 7 bases; nucleotides not matched to a gene: 5. The CDR3 consists of 16 residues. CDR1 is WSHSY and CDR2 is SAAADI in the germline V gene. CDR3 coding DNA: TGCGCCAGCAGTGAGAGCGGGACTAGCGGGATTAATGAGCAGTTCTTC. Translating gives CASSESGTSGINEQFF.